Each of the 22 T cell receptor beta chains below was sequenced from the same sample in a study of T cell responses to AZD1222 COVID-19 vaccine. Clones were read by immunoSEQ multiplex PCR, and TCRdb kept only the in-frame ones, dropping some. The profile shows under 150,000 clones, approximately 89% of them singletons. Sequences were derived from peripheral blood, sampled on day 0 of AZD1222 vaccination. The receptors shown here come from an adult in good health.

The chain combines TRBV4-1 with TRBJ1-1, with TRBD1 matching over 8 bases. The V and J ends lost 4 bases and 2 bases, in that order; junction bases with no gene match: 3. From germline, CDR1 is MGHRA and CDR2 YSYEKL. CDR3 length: 14 amino acids. The CDR3 spells CASSPDRGNTEAFF. In nucleotides, the CDR3 is TGCGCCAGCAGCCCCGACAGGGGTAACACTGAAGCTTTCTTT.

This chain connects TRBV19 to TRBJ1-2; no firm D call. Deletions cut 1 base from V and 1 base from J, with 4 bases between. CDR1 is LNHDA and CDR2 is SQIVND in the germline V gene (reference sequence). The CDR3 totals 13 residues. In DNA, the CDR3 is TGTGCCAGTAGTATAGTTCATAACTATGGCTACACCTTC. Translated: CASSIVHNYGYTF.

This chain connects TRBV6-7 to TRBJ2-3; tentative D call: TRBD2 (5 bases). TRBV6-7 falls under the ORF class, with uncertain function. V was trimmed by 10 bases and J by 2 bases, leaving 25 bases between them. The CDR3 loop spans 17 amino acids. The CDR3 here is CATRRSQSGTYTDTQYF. The CDR3 DNA sequence: TGTGCCACCCGAAGGAGCCAAAGCGGAACCTACACAGATACGCAGTATTTT.

V and J are TRBV7-3 and TRBJ1-1; D unresolved. CDR3 size: 13 residues. CDR1 is SGHTA and CDR2 is FQGTGA in the germline V gene. Trimming removed 5 bases at V and 4 bases at J, with 11 bases between. The CDR3 loop reads CASSRGPGTEAFF. Written as DNA, the CDR3 is TGTGCCAGCAGCCGAGGGCCCGGCACTGAAGCTTTCTTT.

The chain recombines TRBV9 with TRBJ1-5, with TRBD1 identical over 8 bases. V gave up 5 bases and J gave up 1 base; unmatched junction bases: 2. CDR1 and CDR2 from the germline V gene are SGDLS and YYNGEE. The CDR3 totals 14 residues. In DNA, the CDR3 is TGTGCCAGCAGTGGACAGGGAAGCAATCAGCCCCAGCATTTT. This encodes CASSGQGSNQPQHF.

The chain couples TRBV6-2 or TRBV6-3 to TRBJ2-7; possibly TRBD1 or TRBD2 for D (5 bases each). This CDR3 is built from 13 residues. V was shortened by 4 bases and J by 7 bases, with 14 bases between the two germline ends. From germline, CDR1 is MNHEY and CDR2 SVGEGT. The DNA of the CDR3 is TGTGCCAGCAGTTCTGCGGCCTGGGGGGAGCAGTACTTC. Translating gives CASSSAAWGEQYF.

This clone appeared a few times. The chain joins TRBV5-1 to TRBJ2-1; no clear D. The V gene's germline CDR1 is SGHRS and CDR2 YFSETQ. This CDR3 is built from 15 residues. V lost 0 bases, J lost 7 bases, and 14 bases lay in between. The CDR3 protein is CASSLDSFIGNEQFF. DNA for the CDR3: TGCGCCAGCAGCTTGGATTCGTTTATTGGGAATGAGCAGTTCTTC.

The J gene is TRBJ1-2, the V gene TRBV9; D ambiguous. Germline-derived CDR1 and CDR2 are SGDLS and YYNGEE. This CDR3 has 13 amino acids. The ends were cut back, 0 bases at V and 2 bases at J, with 5 bases in the middle. The chain's CDR3 is CASSVDDNYGYTF. The DNA for the CDR3 is TGTGCCAGCAGCGTAGACGACAACTATGGCTACACCTTC.

This sequence joins TRBV5-6 and TRBJ2-2; D call uncertain. The CDR3 has 12 amino acids. Trimming pared 4 bases from V and 7 bases from J, leaving 8 bases between. CDR1 is SGHDT, CDR2 YYEEEE, per germline. CDR3 sequence: CASSPDYGELFF. In DNA, the CDR3 is TGTGCCAGCAGCCCAGATTACGGGGAGCTGTTTTTT.

This sequence joins TRBV15 and TRBJ2-5; 11 positions match TRBD2. CDR1 is LNHNV, CDR2 YYDKDF, per germline (reference sequence). This CDR3 contains 17 residues. After removal of 1 base from V and 5 bases from J, the junction contained 9 bases not matched to a gene. In DNA form, the CDR3 reads TGTGCCACCAGCAGAGCCCTTAGCGGGGGGGCCTTGGAGACCCAGTACTTC. It encodes CATSRALSGGALETQYF.

The chain has TRBV6-5 and TRBJ1-2, with D perhaps TRBD1 (5 bases). The V end lost 2 bases, the J end lost 4 bases, and 14 bases lay between the germline ends. The germline gives CDR1 MNHEY, CDR2 SVGAGI. The CDR3 is made up of 15 amino acids. In DNA form, the CDR3 reads TGTGCCAGCAGTTACACGGGGCGATACCCCTATGGCTACACCTTC. Protein: CASSYTGRYPYGYTF.

The chain links TRBV24-1 to TRBJ2-5, with TRBD2 matching over 9 bases. Germline V lookup: CDR1 KGHDR, CDR2 SFDVKD. The length of the CDR3 is 15 residues. The V segment lost 4 bases and the J segment 5 bases; nucleotides outside the gene matches: 7. In DNA form, the CDR3 reads TGTGCCACCAGTGACAGCGGGGGGAGCGGGGAGACCCAGTACTTC. It translates to CATSDSGGSGETQYF.

The sample holds a few counts of this clone. This rearrangement joins TRBV6-2 or TRBV6-3 to TRBJ1-4; 9 bases are a match to TRBD1. The germline V gene encodes CDR1 MNHEY and CDR2 SVGEGT. This CDR3 is built from 19 residues. V trimming: 0 bases; J trimming: 5 bases; junction bases outside the gene matches: 13. DNA for the CDR3: TGTGCCAGCAGTTACTCGATCGGCGGGGGACAGGGTTTAAATGAAAAACTGTTTTTT. It specifies CASSYSIGGGQGLNEKLFF.

V and J are TRBV29-1 and TRBJ2-2; D is tentatively TRBD1 or TRBD2 (5 bases each). V lost 2 bases and J 2 bases, leaving 15 bases between the germline ends. The CDR3 is 16 amino acids. In germline, CDR1 is SQVTM, CDR2 ANQGSEA. CDR3 nucleotides: TGCAGCGTTGAATCGGGGACGGCGGATAACACCGGGGAGCTGTTTTTT. It translates to CSVESGTADNTGELFF.

The chain combines TRBV5-4 with TRBJ1-6, with 9 bases fitting TRBD1. The trim removed 3 bases at V and 7 bases at J, leaving 2 bases unmatched. This CDR3 comprises 14 residues. Germline CDR1 is SGHNT and CDR2 is YYREEE (reference sequence). The chain's CDR3 is CASSWDRENSPLHF. DNA of the CDR3: TGTGCCAGCAGCTGGGACAGGGAGAATTCACCCCTCCACTTT.

This clone was counted a few times. The rearrangement uses TRBV5-6 and TRBJ1-2; D is ambiguous. The CDR3 runs 15 residues. Trimming left V 6 bases short and J 3 bases short, with 18 bases between. Germline V gene data show CDR1 as SGHDT and CDR2 as YYEEEE. The CDR3 loop reads CASTAGFGLDYGYTF. DNA of the CDR3: TGTGCCAGCACGGCGGGGTTTGGTCTAGACTATGGCTACACCTTC.

This clone was seen once. V gene TRBV12-3 or TRBV12-4 combines with J gene TRBJ2-7; D uncertain. This CDR3 has 12 amino acids. Trimming removed 5 bases at V and 6 bases at J, with 11 bases between. Written as DNA, the CDR3 is TGTGCCAGCAGTATTGAGACGGGCGAGCAGTACTTC. Its translation: CASSIETGEQYF.

Here the CDR3 reads CASSEYQNEQYF. CDR3 coding DNA: TGCGCCAGCAGTGAGTATCAGAACGAGCAGTACTTC. The genes are TRBV10-1 and TRBJ2-7; the D is unclear. Germline-derived CDR1 and CDR2 are WNHNN and SYGVQD (reference sequence). V was clipped by 1 base and J by 5 bases, with 6 bases between them. This CDR3 has 12 residues.

The rearrangement uses TRBV13 and TRBJ2-1, with 9 bases lining up with TRBD2. The junction had 9 bases not matched to a gene; V was cut back by 4 bases and J by 8 bases. This CDR3 contains 15 residues. CDR1 is PRHDT and CDR2 is FYEKMQ in the germline V gene (reference sequence). CDR3 nucleotides: TGTGCCAGCAGCTCTACCCCTAGCGGGAAGCATGAGCAGTTCTTC. It translates to CASSSTPSGKHEQFF. Based on the CDR3 plus reference TRBV13 and TRBJ2-1, the full variable domain is AAGVIQSPRHLIKEKRETATLKCYPIPRHDTVYWYQQGPGQDPQFLISFYEKMQSDKGSIPDRFSAQQFSDYHSELNMSSLELGDSALYFCASSSTPSGKHEQFFGPGTRLTVL.

The J gene is TRBJ1-5, the V gene TRBV24-1; possibly TRBD1 for D (6 bases). V lost 4 bases, J lost 4 bases, and 13 bases lay in between. Germline V CDR1 and CDR2: KGHDR, SFDVKD. This CDR3 region has 15 residues. The DNA for the CDR3 is TGTGCCACCAGTGACAACAGGGTTCTTAATCAGCCCCAGCATTTT. Residues: CATSDNRVLNQPQHF.

J is TRBJ1-1 and V is TRBV19; no definite D call. The V gene's germline CDR1 is LNHDA and CDR2 SQIVND (reference sequence). The CDR3 spans 14 residues. The V end was cut by 4 bases, the J end by 5 bases, with 14 bases between. This CDR3 reads CASSKDGPSTEAFF. The DNA of the CDR3 is TGTGCCAGTAGTAAGGACGGACCATCTACTGAAGCTTTCTTT.

The chain uses TRBV2 and TRBJ2-7; tentatively, D is TRBD2 (6 bases). CDR3 length: 13 residues. Trimming stripped 7 bases from V and 4 bases from J, with 14 bases between. Germline-derived CDR1 and CDR2 are SNHLY and FYNNEI. The CDR3 DNA follows: TGTGCCAGCACCTGGGGGGTAGCTTACGAGCAGTACTTC. Its translation is CASTWGVAYEQYF. Full variable domain (remainder filled in from reference TRBV2 and TRBJ2-7): EPEVTQTPSHQVTQMGQEVILRCVPISNHLYFYWYRQILGQKVEFLVSFYNNEISEKSEIFDDQFSVERPDGSNFTLKIRSTKLEDSAMYFCASTWGVAYEQYFGPGTRLTVT.